The 26 T cell receptor beta chains below come from one sample, sequenced in a study of shared clonotypes between healthy human individuals. CD8 cells classed as naive were CD45RO-negative and positively selected for CCR7, excluding terminally differentiated effector memory CD45RA+ cells. TCRdb's table, derived via immunoSEQ multiplex PCR, lists solely in-frame clones and lacks some. In the table there are approximately 2,200,000 clones, around 93% of which are singletons. The sequenced sample consisted of naive CD8+ T cells from PBMCs. All receptors derive from a man between 18 and 29 years old in good health. Some clones in this sample may be carry-over from other donors' samples.

DNA for the CDR3: TGTGCCAGCAGCCCATCCCGAGGGGGGCGACTCACCTACAATGAGCAGTTCTTC. It encodes CASSPSRGGRLTYNEQFF. The chain couples TRBV5-5 to TRBJ2-1; D is possibly TRBD1 or TRBD2 (6 bases each). V lost 4 bases and J lost 2, with 22 bases in between. This CDR3 has 18 amino acids. Germline V gene data show CDR1 as SGHKS and CDR2 as YYEKEE (reference sequence).

The rearrangement links TRBV7-9 to TRBJ2-5, with 12 positions matching TRBD2. Germline lookup yields CDR1 SEHNR and CDR2 FQNEAQ (reference sequence). V shed 7 bases, J shed 3 bases, and the junction held 3 bases outside the gene matches. CDR3 length: 14 amino acids. CDR3 sequence: CASIRLAGEETQYF. CDR3 DNA sequence: TGTGCCAGCATTCGACTAGCGGGAGAAGAGACCCAGTACTTC.

J is TRBJ2-1 and V is TRBV9; 9 bases fit TRBD2. The germline V gene encodes CDR1 SGDLS and CDR2 YYNGEE. The CDR3 contains 17 residues. The junction had 8 bases not matched to a gene; V was cut back by 0 bases and J by 4 bases. CDR3 residues: CASSVAIAGDRYNEQFF. CDR3 nucleotide sequence: TGTGCCAGCAGCGTAGCAATAGCGGGAGATAGGTACAATGAGCAGTTCTTC.

The count of this clone is one. V and J are TRBV11-3 and TRBJ1-1; D call uncertain. The CDR3 length is 13 residues. The V end was cut by 5 bases, the J end by 0 bases, with 7 bases between. Germline-derived CDR1 and CDR2 are SGHNT and YENEEA. CDR3 DNA sequence: TGTGCCAGCAGCCTCAAGTTGAACACTGAAGCTTTCTTT. Its protein is CASSLKLNTEAFF.

This clone was counted once. The chain recombines TRBV9 with TRBJ2-1; 10 bases map to TRBD2. V shed 4 bases, J shed 5 bases, and the junction held 6 bases outside the gene matches. CDR1 and CDR2 (germline): SGDLS, YYNGEE. The CDR3 length is 15 residues. In nucleotides, the CDR3 is TGTGCCAGCAGCCTTAGCGGGAGGCCCAACAATGAGCAGTTCTTC. It yields the protein CASSLSGRPNNEQFF.

The chain recombines TRBV28 with TRBJ1-1; the D is unclear. Germline V gene sequence: CDR1 MDHEN, CDR2 SYDVKM. Trimming cost V 7 bases and J 5 bases, with 14 bases left between them. The length of the CDR3 is 13 residues. In DNA form, the CDR3 reads TGTGCCAGCACCCTGGACCCGGGGACTGAAGCTTTCTTT. Translated: CASTLDPGTEAFF. The whole variable domain, remainder taken from reference TRBV28 and TRBJ1-1, is DVKVTQSSRYLVKRTGEKVFLECVQDMDHENMFWYRQDPGLGLRLIYFSYDVKMKEKGDIPEGYSVSREKKERFSLILESASTNQTSMYLCASTLDPGTEAFFGQGTRLTVV.

The chain carries TRBV7-8 and TRBJ2-3; TRBD2 matches at 12 bases. J lost 5 bases, V lost 0 bases, and 6 bases had no gene match. Germline V CDR1 and CDR2: SGHVS, FQNEAQ. The CDR3 contains 17 residues. CDR3 sequence: CASSLAGPSGRVDTQYF. The CDR3 bases are TGTGCCAGCAGCTTAGCGGGGCCTAGCGGGAGGGTAGATACGCAGTATTTT.

J is TRBJ1-3 and V is TRBV4-1, with D maybe TRBD1 (5 bases). The V gene lost 4 bases and the J gene lost 0 bases, with 16 bases spanning the gap. The germline V gene encodes CDR1 MGHRA and CDR2 YSYEKL. CDR3 length: 17 residues. This CDR3 reads CASSPLGDGGSGNTIYF. CDR3 DNA sequence: TGCGCCAGCAGCCCCCTAGGGGACGGGGGCTCTGGAAACACCATATATTTT.

The chain combines TRBV15 with TRBJ1-5, with a tentative D call TRBD1 (6 bases). V lost 3 bases and J 3 bases, leaving 21 bases between the germline ends. This CDR3 has 18 amino acids. The V gene's germline CDR1 is LNHNV and CDR2 YYDKDF (reference sequence). The CDR3 bases are TGTGCCACCAGCAGGTCACTTACAGGGTCCCTATCCAATCAGCCCCAGCATTTT. Protein sequence: CATSRSLTGSLSNQPQHF.

The J gene is TRBJ1-1, the V gene TRBV10-3; no clear D gene. This CDR3 region has 17 residues. In germline, CDR1 is ENHRY, CDR2 SYGVKD. The ends were cut back, 3 bases at V and 0 bases at J, with 17 bases in the middle. The DNA of the CDR3 is TGTGCCATCAGTGACCGGGCCTTTAAGGGCATGAACACTGAAGCTTTCTTT. Residues: CAISDRAFKGMNTEAFF.

The rearrangement joins TRBV5-4 to TRBJ2-3; D call uncertain. Deletions cut 6 bases from V and 0 bases from J, with 14 bases between. There are 15 residues in the CDR3. Germline V gene lookup returns CDR1 SGHNT and CDR2 YYREEE (reference sequence). This chain's CDR3 is CASTLGYASTDTQYF. Written as DNA, the CDR3 is TGTGCCAGCACCCTTGGATACGCTAGCACAGATACGCAGTATTTT.

This chain uses TRBV19 with TRBJ2-5; TRBD2 matches 7 bases. The DNA matches TRBJ2-7 better at its end, which makes the J call doubtful. Germline loops: CDR1 LNHDA, CDR2 SQIVND (reference sequence). The CDR3 has 16 residues. The CDR3 protein is CASSQRLASSSYEQYF. The CDR3 coding sequence is TGTGCCAGTAGTCAAAGACTAGCTAGTTCCTCCTACGAGCAGTACTTC.

The V gene is TRBV27, the J gene TRBJ1-4; 9 positions match TRBD1. The CDR3 loop spans 16 amino acids. Germline CDR1 reads MNHEY; CDR2 reads SMNVEV (reference sequence). V gave up 7 bases and J gave up 2 bases; unmatched junction bases: 8. The DNA of the CDR3 is TGTGCCAGCACCTTCCTCGGGACAGGGACTAATGAAAAACTGTTTTTT. Translated, it gives CASTFLGTGTNEKLFF.

The J gene is TRBJ2-4, the V gene TRBV6-5, with D hard to call. V shed 6 bases and J shed 0 bases, with 12 bases lying between them. The CDR3 contains 15 residues. Germline V gene lookup returns CDR1 MNHEY and CDR2 SVGAGI. The CDR3 loop is CASSRGRVAKNIQYF. CDR3 DNA: TGTGCCAGCAGCCGCGGACGGGTAGCCAAAAACATTCAGTACTTC.

This rearrangement joins TRBV2 to TRBJ1-4; no definite D call. Per germline, CDR1 SNHLY and CDR2 FYNNEI. V lost 1 base to trimming and J lost 7 bases, with 13 bases between them. CDR3 length equals 15 residues. CDR3 protein: CASSEGDREGEKLFF. DNA for the CDR3: TGTGCCAGCAGTGAAGGAGATAGGGAAGGTGAAAAACTGTTTTTT.

This chain links TRBV9 with TRBJ2-3; unclear D gene. The germline V gene encodes CDR1 SGDLS and CDR2 YYNGEE. There are 13 residues in the CDR3. V was clipped by 0 bases and J by 5 bases, with 7 bases between them. CDR3 region: CASSVVIGDTQYF. CDR3 in DNA: TGTGCCAGCAGCGTAGTCATCGGAGATACGCAGTATTTT.

This rearrangement joins TRBV2 to TRBJ1-1, with D tentatively TRBD1 (5 bases). With 8 bases removed from V and 1 base from J, the gap between germline ends came to 5 bases. The CDR3 has 11 amino acids. The V gene's germline CDR1 is SNHLY and CDR2 FYNNEI. The CDR3 is CASGQNTEAFF. In DNA, the CDR3 is TGTGCCAGCGGACAGAACACTGAAGCTTTCTTT.

The V and J genes are TRBV27 and TRBJ2-5, with D perhaps being TRBD1 or TRBD2 (5 bases each). Trimming cost V 6 bases and J 2 bases, with 16 bases left between them. Germline V gene data show CDR1 as MNHEY and CDR2 as SMNVEV (reference sequence). The CDR3 totals 15 residues. CDR3 sequence (DNA): TGTGCCAGCAGCGGCATGGGGACCCCTCAAGAGACCCAGTACTTC. Protein product: CASSGMGTPQETQYF.

This chain joins TRBV19 and TRBJ2-7; possible D gene TRBD2, 5 bases. From germline, CDR1 is LNHDA and CDR2 SQIVND (reference sequence). The CDR3 runs 18 residues. The V and J ends lost 0 bases and 2 bases respectively, with 20 bases between them. CDR3 sequence reads: CASSIDLLKGDEAYEQYF. CDR3 nucleotides: TGTGCCAGTAGTATAGATCTATTGAAGGGAGATGAGGCCTACGAGCAGTACTTC. The full variable domain, with the rest looked up from reference TRBV19 and TRBJ2-7, is DGGITQSPKYLFRKEGQNVTLSCEQNLNHDAMYWYRQDPGQGLRLIYYSQIVNDFQKGDIAEGYSVSREKKESFPLTVTSAQKNPTAFYLCASSIDLLKGDEAYEQYFGPGTRLTVT.

The J gene is TRBJ2-7, the V gene TRBV5-6, with a weak D call TRBD2 (7 bases). CDR1 and CDR2 (germline): SGHDT, YYEEEE. The CDR3 totals 15 residues. The V end was cut by 3 bases, the J end by 5 bases, with 18 bases between. DNA for the CDR3: TGTGCCAGCAGCTCGGGGGGCCTAGCTAGCCACGAGCAGTACTTC. Its protein is CASSSGGLASHEQYF.

This rearrangement joins TRBV11-2 to TRBJ2-5; D might be TRBD1 or TRBD2, each matching 5 bases. Trimming stripped 5 bases from V and 4 bases from J, with 11 bases between. The CDR3 totals 13 residues. Germline CDR1 SGHAT, CDR2 FQNNGV. In DNA form, the CDR3 reads TGTGCCAGCAGCCCAACGAGGGGAGAGACCCAGTACTTC. Translating it yields CASSPTRGETQYF.

The chain employs TRBV27 and TRBJ1-1; D is unresolved. V lost 0 bases to trimming and J lost 6 bases, with 11 bases between them. This CDR3 is 14 amino acids long. CDR1 and CDR2 (germline): MNHEY, SMNVEV (reference sequence). CDR3 amino acids: CASSLSRAGAEAFF. CDR3 coding DNA: TGTGCCAGCAGTTTATCTAGGGCGGGCGCTGAAGCTTTCTTT.

The V and J genes are TRBV7-2 and TRBJ2-3; 9 positions match TRBD2. The CDR3 runs 16 residues. Germline CDR1 and CDR2: SGHTA and FQGNSA. The V and J ends lost 5 bases and 5 bases, in that order; junction bases with no gene match: 11. DNA for the CDR3: TGTGCCAGCAGCCCCCTGGCGGGAGGGCCGGGAGATACGCAGTATTTT. Translating it yields CASSPLAGGPGDTQYF.

The chain combines TRBV29-1 with TRBJ2-7; D is unclear. This CDR3 comprises 12 residues. Trimming left V 4 bases short and J 2 bases short, with 9 bases between. CDR1 is SQVTM, CDR2 ANQGSEA, per germline. The CDR3 sequence is CSVGLRTYEQYF. The DNA for the CDR3 is TGCAGCGTTGGTCTTCGAACCTACGAGCAGTACTTC.

Of note for this clone: The sample holds other DNA sequences that translate to the same CDR3. The chain uses TRBV7-9 and TRBJ2-7; possibly TRBD1 or TRBD2 for D (7 bases each). Per the germline V gene, CDR1 is SEHNR and CDR2 is FQNEAQ (reference sequence). The CDR3 is 14 amino acids. V was shortened by 1 base and J by 3 bases, with 10 bases between the two germline ends. CDR3 residues: CASSLVRGGYEQYF. The CDR3 coding sequence is TGTGCCAGCAGCTTAGTCAGGGGGGGCTACGAGCAGTACTTC.

The chain has TRBV27 and TRBJ2-7; 14 nucleotides align to TRBD2. After removal of 4 bases from V and 5 bases from J, the junction contained 4 bases not matched to a gene. This CDR3 is 15 amino acids long. Germline lookup yields CDR1 MNHEY and CDR2 SMNVEV (reference sequence). The CDR3 region has the DNA TGTGCCAGCAGTTGGGGACTAGCGGGAGTCAACGAGCAGTACTTC. Its translation: CASSWGLAGVNEQYF.